This is a list of T cell receptor beta chains from one sample in a study of cytomegalovirus exposure and HLA in healthy donors. Assay: immunoSEQ multiplex PCR; the TCRdb copy retains only in-frame clones and omits some. The sample includes under 55,000 clones, more than 65% of them seen just once. Sequencing used PBMCs. Every receptor here comes from a woman aged 50 to 60 in good health and CMV-seronegative. CDR3s include the opening cysteine and the closing phenylalanine or tryptophan. A D gene is named only where the DNA matches it firmly. The size field is filled for only some rows; it gives once, few, many or a size class.

d_gene | j_gene | abundance | v_gene | CDR3nt | CDR3aa
- | TRBJ1-5 | few | TRBV7-2 | TGTGCCAGCAGCCCACAGTGGGATCAGCCCCAGCATTTT | CASSPQWDQPQHF
- | TRBJ2-3 | - | TRBV9 | TGTGCCAGCAGCGTCGGATGGACTAGCACAGATACGCAGTATTTT | CASSVGWTSTDTQYF
TRBD2 | TRBJ2-3 | - | TRBV27 | TGTGCCAGCAGTTTTAGGAATTGGGGGGGAGATACGCAGTATTTT | CASSFRNWGGDTQYF
TRBD1 | TRBJ1-4 | - | TRBV28 | TGTGCCAGCAGTCTTTCAACAGGGGCTAATGAAAAACTGTTTTTT | CASSLSTGANEKLFF
- | TRBJ2-3 | - | TRBV9 | TGTGCCAGCAGCGTAATCGGGGACACAGATACGCAGTATTTT | CASSVIGDTDTQYF
- | TRBJ2-7 | few | TRBV4-2 | TGTGCCAGCAGCCCGGGCGGGGATCCGTACGAGCAGTACTTC | CASSPGGDPYEQYF
TRBD2 | TRBJ2-1 | - | TRBV29-1 | TGCAGCGTTGAAGCGCTAGCGGGAGTCGATGGTGAGCAGTTCTTC | CSVEALAGVDGEQFF
TRBD1 | TRBJ1-3 | - | TRBV11-3 | TGTGCCAGCAGCTTGTCTGGACAGGGATCGGACGTCGGAAACACCATATATTTT | CASSLSGQGSDVGNTIYF
TRBD1 | TRBJ2-7 | - | TRBV4-2 | TGTGCCAGCAGCCAAGCAGGGGGCGCTTACGAGCAGTACTTC | CASSQAGGAYEQYF
TRBD1 | TRBJ1-4 | - | TRBV9 | TGTGCCAGCAGCCCCACGACAGGGGGATTCGAAAAACTGTTTTTT | CASSPTTGGFEKLFF
- | TRBJ1-1 | - | TRBV9 | TGTGCCAGCAGCGTGATGGGGGGGAACACTGAAGCTTTCTTT | CASSVMGGNTEAFF
- | TRBJ1-1 | - | TRBV7-2 | TGTGCCAGCAGCTCCCAGGGAGGGCGGTACACTGAAGCTTTCTTT | CASSSQGGRYTEAFF
TRBD2 | TRBJ2-1 | - | TRBV2 | TGTGCCGGGGGGGGGACGCACAATGAGCAGTTCTTC | CAGGGTHNEQFF
- | TRBJ2-1 | - | TRBV5-4 | TGTGCCAGCAGCTTGGCCGCGGCCCCCAATGAGCAGTTCTTC | CASSLAAAPNEQFF
TRBD2 | TRBJ2-3 | - | TRBV5-1 | TGCGCCAGCAGCTTGGCTAGCGGGGTGTGGCAGTATTTT | CASSLASGVWQYF
TRBD2 | TRBJ2-3 | - | TRBV28 | TGTGCCAGCAGGGCTAGCGGGAGGGATACGCAGTATTTT | CASRASGRDTQYF
TRBD1 | TRBJ1-5 | - | TRBV2 | TGTGCCAGCAGTATCCCGGGACAGGGGGTTGCTCAGCCCCAGCATTTT | CASSIPGQGVAQPQHF
TRBD2 | TRBJ2-1 | few | TRBV7-9 | TGTGCCAGCAGCTTAGAACTAGCGGGAGCTGAGCAGTTCTTC | CASSLELAGAEQFF
TRBD2 | TRBJ2-1 | - | TRBV5-4 | TGTGCCAGCAGTCTAGCGGGAGTGCTATCCAATGAGCAGTTCTTC | CASSLAGVLSNEQFF
- | TRBJ2-7 | - | TRBV5-5 | TGTGCCAGCAGCCCCTCGCTGGTGGAGTCCTACGAGCAGTACTTC | CASSPSLVESYEQYF
TRBD1 | TRBJ2-5 | - | TRBV11-1 | TGTGCCAGCAGCACGGGACAGGGCGTTGGAGAGACCCAGTACTTC | CASSTGQGVGETQYF
TRBD2 | TRBJ2-5 | - | TRBV5-1 | TGCGCCAGCAGCCTACTAGCGGGGCAAGAGACCCAGTACTTC | CASSLLAGQETQYF
- | TRBJ1-5 | - | TRBV2 | TGTGCCAGCAGTGAAGTAGGTTCGACGGGTGAGCCCCAGCATTTT | CASSEVGSTGEPQHF
TRBD2 | TRBJ2-3 | once | TRBV9 | TGTGCCAGCAGCGTGGGAGCGGGGGCGGGGGATAGCACAGATACGCAGTATTTT | CASSVGAGAGDSTDTQYF
- | TRBJ2-7 | few | TRBV7-8 | TGTGCCAGCAGCTTCGGGACTGCATTCGGCTCCTACGAGCAGTACTTC | CASSFGTAFGSYEQYF
TRBD1 | TRBJ1-2 | - | TRBV27 | TGTGCCAGCAGTTCGCCCAGGGACAGGGGTAACTATGGCTACACCTTC | CASSSPRDRGNYGYTF
TRBD2 | TRBJ2-3 | once | TRBV2 | TGTGCCAGCAATAGATTTAGCGGGCCGTATAACACAGATACGCAGTATTTT | CASNRFSGPYNTDTQYF
- | TRBJ1-1 | - | TRBV5-5 | TGTGCCAGCAGCTTGGGAGCGAACACTGAAGCTTTCTTT | CASSLGANTEAFF
- | TRBJ2-7 | few | TRBV2 | TGTGCCAGCAGTACCCAGCGCGAGCAGTACTTC | CASSTQREQYF
- | TRBJ1-1 | - | TRBV4-2 | TGTGCCAGCACCCAACGGCCGGGGGGGGTTTACACTGAAGCTTTCTTT | CASTQRPGGVYTEAFF
TRBD2 | TRBJ2-1 | - | TRBV2 | TGTGCCACCCTAGGAGAGCGGGGGGGGAATGAGCAGTTCTTC | CATLGERGGNEQFF
TRBD2 | TRBJ2-1 | once | TRBV30 | TGTGCCTGGGCCCCGGGACTAGCAAACTACAATGAGCAGTTCTTC | CAWAPGLANYNEQFF
TRBD2 | TRBJ2-7 | - | TRBV7-8 | TGTGCCAGCAGCAAGGGACTAGCGGAAAGCTACGAGCAGTACTTC | CASSKGLAESYEQYF
- | TRBJ2-2 | - | TRBV2 | TGTGCCAGTAGAGGACAGTACACCGGGGAGCTGTTTTTT | CASRGQYTGELFF
- | TRBJ2-3 | - | TRBV7-2 | TGTGCCAGCAGCTACGGGATCCCGGGGGATACGCAGTATTTT | CASSYGIPGDTQYF
TRBD1 | TRBJ1-5 | - | TRBV19 | TGTGCCAGTACCCTGACAGGGTTCAATCAGCCCCAGCATTTT | CASTLTGFNQPQHF
TRBD2 | TRBJ2-3 | - | TRBV28 | TGTGCCAGCAGTGGACAGCGGGGGCAACTAGATACGCAGTATTTT | CASSGQRGQLDTQYF
- | TRBJ1-4 | - | TRBV5-1 | TGCGCCAGCTCCTCGGACGGGGGAGGTGAAAAACTGTTTTTT | CASSSDGGGEKLFF
- | TRBJ1-4 | few | TRBV28 | TGTGCCAGCAGAACAGGGGAAAAACTGTTTTTT | CASRTGEKLFF
TRBD1 | TRBJ1-2 | few | TRBV28 | TGTGCCAGCAGAGGGACAGGCGGTGGCTACACCTTC | CASRGTGGGYTF
- | TRBJ2-5 | few | TRBV27 | TGTGCCAGCAGTGGACTTTACTCGGGAGAGACCCAGTACTTC | CASSGLYSGETQYF
- | TRBJ1-2 | few | TRBV18 | TGTGCCAGCTCACTCACAGGGAGAGGGGATGGCTACACCTTC | CASSLTGRGDGYTF
- | TRBJ2-6 | - | TRBV27 | TGTGCCAGCAGGCTAAGAGGGGCCAACGTCCTGACTTTC | CASRLRGANVLTF
- | TRBJ2-5 | - | TRBV6-4 | TGTGCCAGCAGGCAGGTCCAAGAGACCCAGTACTTC | CASRQVQETQYF
- | TRBJ1-5 | - | TRBV7-9 | TGTGCCAGCAGCCCCCAAGGCGGGCCCCAGCATTTT | CASSPQGGPQHF
- | TRBJ2-5 | - | TRBV5-4 | TGTGCCAGCAGCTTCCCTAGCGTCGGTCAAGAGACCCAGTACTTC | CASSFPSVGQETQYF